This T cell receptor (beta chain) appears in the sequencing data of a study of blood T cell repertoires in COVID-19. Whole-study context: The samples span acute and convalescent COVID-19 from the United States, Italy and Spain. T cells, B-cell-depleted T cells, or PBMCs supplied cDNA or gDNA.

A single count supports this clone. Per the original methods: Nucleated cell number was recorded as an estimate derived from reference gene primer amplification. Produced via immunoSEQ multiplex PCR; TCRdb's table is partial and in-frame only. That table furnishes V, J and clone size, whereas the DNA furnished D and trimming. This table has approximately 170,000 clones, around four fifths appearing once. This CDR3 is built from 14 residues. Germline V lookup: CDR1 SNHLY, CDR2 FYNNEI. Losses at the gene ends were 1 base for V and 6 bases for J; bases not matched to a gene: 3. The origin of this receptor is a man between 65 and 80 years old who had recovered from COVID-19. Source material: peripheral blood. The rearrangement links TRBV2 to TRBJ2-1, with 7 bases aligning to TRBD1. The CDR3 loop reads CASSEGAGGNEQFF. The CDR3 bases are TGTGCCAGCAGTGAAGGCGCAGGGGGCAATGAGCAGTTCTTC.